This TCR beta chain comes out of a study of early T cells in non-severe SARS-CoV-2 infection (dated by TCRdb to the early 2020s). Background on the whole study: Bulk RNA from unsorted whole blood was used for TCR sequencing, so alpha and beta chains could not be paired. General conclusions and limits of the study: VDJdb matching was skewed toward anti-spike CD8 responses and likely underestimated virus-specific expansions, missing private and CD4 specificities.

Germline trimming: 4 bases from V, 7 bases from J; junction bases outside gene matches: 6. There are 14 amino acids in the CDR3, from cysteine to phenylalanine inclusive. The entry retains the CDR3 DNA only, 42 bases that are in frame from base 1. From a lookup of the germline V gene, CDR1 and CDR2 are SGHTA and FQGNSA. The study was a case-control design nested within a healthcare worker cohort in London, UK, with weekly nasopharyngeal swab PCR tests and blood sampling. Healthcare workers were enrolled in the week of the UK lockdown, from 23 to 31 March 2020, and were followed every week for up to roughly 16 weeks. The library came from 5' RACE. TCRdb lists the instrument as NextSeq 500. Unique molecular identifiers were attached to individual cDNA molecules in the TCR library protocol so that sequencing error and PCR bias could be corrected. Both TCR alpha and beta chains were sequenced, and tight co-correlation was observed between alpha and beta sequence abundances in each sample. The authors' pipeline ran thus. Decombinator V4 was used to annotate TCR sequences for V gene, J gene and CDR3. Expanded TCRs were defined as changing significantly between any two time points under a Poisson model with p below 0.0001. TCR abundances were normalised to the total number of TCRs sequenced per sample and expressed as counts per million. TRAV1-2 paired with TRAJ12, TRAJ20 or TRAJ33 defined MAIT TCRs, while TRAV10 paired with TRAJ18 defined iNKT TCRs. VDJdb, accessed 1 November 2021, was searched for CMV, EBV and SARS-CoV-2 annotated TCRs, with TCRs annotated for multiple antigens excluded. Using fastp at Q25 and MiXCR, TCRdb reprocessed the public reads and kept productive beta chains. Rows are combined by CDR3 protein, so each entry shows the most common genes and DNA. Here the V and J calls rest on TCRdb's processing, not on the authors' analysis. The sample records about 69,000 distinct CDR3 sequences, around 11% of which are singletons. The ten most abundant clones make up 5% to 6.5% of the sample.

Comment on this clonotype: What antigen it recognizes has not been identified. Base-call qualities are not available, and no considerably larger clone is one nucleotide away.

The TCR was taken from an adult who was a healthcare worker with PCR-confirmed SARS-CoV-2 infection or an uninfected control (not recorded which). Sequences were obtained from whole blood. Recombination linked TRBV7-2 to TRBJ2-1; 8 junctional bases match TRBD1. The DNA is TGTGCCAGCAGCTCCGACAACAGGGGGAATGAGCAGTTCTTC. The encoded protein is CASSSDNRGNEQFF.